One and the same sample provided the 22 T cell receptor beta chains below, sequenced in a study of T cell responses to AZD1222 COVID-19 vaccine. Produced via immunoSEQ multiplex PCR; TCRdb's table is partial and in-frame only. The repertoire consists of about 120,000 clones, with about 87% occurring once and the leading ten covering more than 7.5%. The sample consisted of peripheral blood, taken on day 0 of AZD1222 vaccination. Receptor source: an adult in good health.

This CDR3 is CASSPGRGGEKLFF. In DNA, the CDR3 is TGTGCCAGCTCACCTGGCAGGGGAGGAGAAAAACTGTTTTTT. V is TRBV18 and J is TRBJ1-4; D might be TRBD1 (6 bases). Trimming took 3 bases from V and 8 from J, leaving 13 bases between them. Germline CDR1 is KGHSH and CDR2 is LQKENI. The CDR3 contains 14 residues.

This rearrangement joins TRBV13 to TRBJ2-1; D is possibly TRBD1 (6 bases). Trimming pared 3 bases from V and 5 bases from J, leaving 11 bases between. The germline CDR1 and CDR2 sequences are PRHDT and FYEKMQ (reference sequence). The CDR3 contains 14 residues. Written as DNA, the CDR3 is TGTGCCAGCAGCTTCAGGGGAGCTAACAATGAGCAGTTCTTC. Translating gives CASSFRGANNEQFF.

The V call is TRBV4-1, the J call TRBJ2-1; 12 bases are a match to TRBD2. With 1 base clipped from V and 5 bases from J, the junction kept 9 bases outside the gene matches. The CDR3 consists of 18 residues. Germline assignment: CDR1 MGHRA and CDR2 YSYEKL. The CDR3 DNA reads TGCGCCAGCAGCCAAGCGGCGCTAGCGGGAGGGCTAAACAATGAGCAGTTCTTC. Encoded protein: CASSQAALAGGLNNEQFF.

V usage is TRBV13 and J usage is TRBJ2-1; 7 bases fit TRBD2. Germline CDR1 reads PRHDT; CDR2 reads FYEKMQ (reference sequence). With 0 bases clipped from V and 1 base from J, the junction kept 6 bases outside the gene matches. The CDR3 runs to 17 residues. This CDR3 reads CASSLGGGGLSYNEQFF. The CDR3 coding sequence is TGTGCCAGCAGCTTAGGTGGCGGGGGTTTGTCCTACAATGAGCAGTTCTTC.

The chain is built from TRBV10-3 and TRBJ2-7, with a possible D match to TRBD2 (7 bases). Germline loops: CDR1 ENHRY, CDR2 SYGVKD. The CDR3 has 12 residues. The V gene lost 7 bases and the J gene lost 5 bases, with 12 bases spanning the gap. This CDR3 reads CAIMGGGDEQYF. As DNA, the CDR3 is TGTGCCATCATGGGAGGGGGGGACGAGCAGTACTTC.

This chain connects TRBV6-1 to TRBJ1-1, with TRBD1 as a possible D gene (6 bases). V was trimmed by 1 base and J by 4 bases, leaving 13 bases between them. Looked up from germline, CDR1 is MNHNS and CDR2 is SASEGT. CDR3 length equals 15 residues. The CDR3 loop is CASSEVGGGGTEAFF. Written as DNA, the CDR3 is TGTGCCAGCAGTGAAGTAGGAGGGGGTGGCACTGAAGCTTTCTTT.

The chain recombines TRBV2 with TRBJ2-7; no definite D call. This CDR3 is built from 11 residues. Germline CDR1 SNHLY, CDR2 FYNNEI. The V and J ends lost 7 bases and 0 bases respectively, with 4 bases between them. In DNA form, the CDR3 reads TGTGCCAGCACAGTCTCCTACGAGCAGTACTTC. This translates into CASTVSYEQYF.

In DNA form, the CDR3 reads TGTGCCAGCAGCTTAGGGCTCACGAGCGATCAGCCCCAGCATTTT. It is translated as CASSLGLTSDQPQHF. The chain recombines TRBV7-9 with TRBJ1-5; D remains ambiguous. The V end was cut by 1 base, the J end by 5 bases, with 12 bases between. The germline V gene encodes CDR1 SEHNR and CDR2 FQNEAQ (reference sequence). The CDR3 totals 15 residues.

The rearrangement joins TRBV29-1 to TRBJ2-1; the D gene is possibly TRBD1 (6 bases). Germline loops: CDR1 SQVTM, CDR2 ANQGSEA. Trimming removed 4 bases from V and 2 bases from J, with 9 bases in between. The CDR3 runs 13 residues. The DNA of the CDR3 is TGCAGCGTTGTTAGGGGGACCTACAATGAGCAGTTCTTC. Its protein product is CSVVRGTYNEQFF.

J is TRBJ1-4 and V is TRBV2; TRBD1 matches 7 bases. The CDR3 runs 15 residues. The germline CDR1 and CDR2 sequences are SNHLY and FYNNEI. The J segment lost 5 bases and the V segment lost 7 bases, leaving 10 bases of the junction unmatched. CDR3 in amino acids: CASIRGTAFNEKLFF. CDR3 in DNA: TGTGCCAGCATCCGCGGGACAGCTTTCAATGAAAAACTGTTTTTT.

The chain employs TRBV2 and TRBJ1-1; no definite D call. The V gene lost 4 bases and the J gene lost 1 base, with 10 bases spanning the gap. The CDR3 totals 14 residues. The germline CDR1 and CDR2 sequences are SNHLY and FYNNEI. The CDR3 is CASSVSQANTEAFF. Written as DNA, the CDR3 is TGTGCCAGCAGTGTGAGCCAGGCGAACACTGAAGCTTTCTTT.

This chain links TRBV19 with TRBJ2-2; 7 nucleotides agree with TRBD2. The germline V gene has CDR1 LNHDA and CDR2 SQIVND (reference sequence). CDR3 length: 16 amino acids. V shed 5 bases, J shed 0 bases, and the junction held 6 bases outside the gene matches. CDR3 region: CASSPGGYANTGELFF. In DNA, the CDR3 is TGTGCCAGTAGTCCCGGGGGGTACGCGAACACCGGGGAGCTGTTTTTT. Complete variable domain (other parts from reference TRBV19 and TRBJ2-2): DGGITQSPKYLFRKEGQNVTLSCEQNLNHDAMYWYRQDPGQGLRLIYYSQIVNDFQKGDIAEGYSVSREKKESFPLTVTSAQKNPTAFYLCASSPGGYANTGELFFGEGSRLTVL.

V is TRBV28 and J is TRBJ1-3, with no clear D. Germline CDR1 is MDHEN and CDR2 is SYDVKM. This CDR3 region has 15 residues. V lost 5 bases, J lost 1 base, and 12 bases lay in between. The CDR3 nucleotides are TGTGCCAGCAGTGACCCTCCGGGGTCTGGAAACACCATATATTTT. Translating gives CASSDPPGSGNTIYF.

Only one count was recorded for this clone. The V and J genes are TRBV5-1 and TRBJ2-2, with D perhaps TRBD2 (5 bases). The CDR3 covers 14 residues. CDR1 and CDR2 from the germline V gene are SGHRS and YFSETQ. The germline V and J ends were trimmed by 5 bases and 3 bases, with 11 bases remaining between them. Here the CDR3 DNA reads TGCGCCAGCAGGACACCCGGGGACACCGGGGAGCTGTTTTTT. It specifies CASRTPGDTGELFF.

The J gene is TRBJ1-1, the V gene TRBV19, with D maybe TRBD1 (6 bases). Trimming stripped 10 bases from V and 4 bases from J, with 19 bases between. Germline CDR1 and CDR2: LNHDA and SQIVND (reference sequence). The CDR3 loop spans 14 amino acids. In nucleotides, the CDR3 is TGTGCCACACGCAACAGACAGGTTCGCACTGAAGCTTTCTTT. Protein product: CATRNRQVRTEAFF. Using reference TRBV19 and TRBJ1-1 for the parts outside the CDR3, the full variable domain is DGGITQSPKYLFRKEGQNVTLSCEQNLNHDAMYWYRQDPGQGLRLIYYSQIVNDFQKGDIAEGYSVSREKKESFPLTVTSAQKNPTAFYLCATRNRQVRTEAFFGQGTRLTVV.

V gene TRBV27 combines with J gene TRBJ2-7, with D possibly being TRBD1 (6 bases). Germline V gene data show CDR1 as MNHEY and CDR2 as SMNVEV (reference sequence). Deletions cut 2 bases from V and 3 bases from J, with 11 bases between. The CDR3 is 14 amino acids. CDR3 protein: CASSLRGQHYEQYF. CDR3 nucleotide sequence: TGTGCCAGCAGTTTACGCGGACAGCACTACGAGCAGTACTTC.

The genes are TRBV30 and TRBJ1-5; no clear D gene. V was cut by 5 bases and J by 1 base, with 6 bases left in between. This CDR3 has 12 amino acids. Germline CDR1 reads GTSNPN; CDR2 reads SVGIG (reference sequence). The CDR3 protein is CAWQNSNQPQHF. The CDR3 nucleotides read TGTGCCTGGCAAAACAGCAATCAGCCCCAGCATTTT. The full variable domain, rest sourced from reference TRBV30 and TRBJ1-5, is SQTIHQWPATLVQPVGSPLSLECTVEGTSNPNLYWYRQAAGRGLQLLFYSVGIGQISSEVPQNLSASRPQDRQFILSSKKLLLSDSGFYLCAWQNSNQPQHFGDGTRLSIL.

This chain links TRBV6-5 with TRBJ1-3; D is unclear. Trimming removed 0 bases at V and 4 bases at J, with 13 bases between. Germline CDR1 and CDR2: MNHEY and SVGAGI. The CDR3 spans 16 residues. The CDR3 here is CASSYSRLGAGNTIYF. CDR3 in DNA: TGTGCCAGCAGTTACTCCCGCCTGGGTGCGGGAAACACCATATATTTT.

The rearrangement uses TRBV7-8 and TRBJ2-2; TRBD2 matches 15 bases. The V segment lost 5 bases and the J segment 5 bases; nucleotides outside the gene matches: 15. This CDR3 contains 20 residues. CDR1 and CDR2 from the germline V gene are SGHVS and FQNEAQ. CDR3 bases: TGTGCCAGCAGCCCTGGGACTAGCGGGGGGCCAGGGGTATGGACCGGGGAGCTGTTTTTT. Amino acid sequence: CASSPGTSGGPGVWTGELFF.

The chain is built from TRBV2 and TRBJ2-2; TRBD2 agrees at 8 bases. V lost 4 bases, J lost 1 base, and 5 bases stayed unmatched. The germline gives CDR1 SNHLY, CDR2 FYNNEI. The CDR3 has 16 residues. CDR3 sequence: CASSGLGLVNTGELFF. In DNA form, the CDR3 reads TGTGCCAGCAGTGGTCTGGGACTAGTGAACACCGGGGAGCTGTTTTTT.

The chain has TRBV28 and TRBJ1-1, with TRBD1 matching 8 bases. J lost 1 base, V lost 9 bases, and 10 bases had no gene match. In germline, CDR1 is MDHEN, CDR2 SYDVKM. The CDR3 has 15 amino acids. The CDR3 is CASPRAGGANTEAFF. The CDR3 region has the DNA TGTGCCAGTCCAAGAGCAGGGGGCGCGAACACTGAAGCTTTCTTT.

The chain recombines TRBV5-1 with TRBJ2-7, with 10 bases matching TRBD2. The CDR3 sequence is 18 residues long. The V segment lost 2 bases and the J segment 0 bases; nucleotides outside the gene matches: 11. Germline V gene sequence: CDR1 SGHRS, CDR2 YFSETQ. The CDR3 loop is CASSLASSGSKGSYEQYF. The DNA for the CDR3 is TGCGCCAGCAGCTTAGCGTCTAGCGGGAGTAAGGGCTCCTACGAGCAGTACTTC.